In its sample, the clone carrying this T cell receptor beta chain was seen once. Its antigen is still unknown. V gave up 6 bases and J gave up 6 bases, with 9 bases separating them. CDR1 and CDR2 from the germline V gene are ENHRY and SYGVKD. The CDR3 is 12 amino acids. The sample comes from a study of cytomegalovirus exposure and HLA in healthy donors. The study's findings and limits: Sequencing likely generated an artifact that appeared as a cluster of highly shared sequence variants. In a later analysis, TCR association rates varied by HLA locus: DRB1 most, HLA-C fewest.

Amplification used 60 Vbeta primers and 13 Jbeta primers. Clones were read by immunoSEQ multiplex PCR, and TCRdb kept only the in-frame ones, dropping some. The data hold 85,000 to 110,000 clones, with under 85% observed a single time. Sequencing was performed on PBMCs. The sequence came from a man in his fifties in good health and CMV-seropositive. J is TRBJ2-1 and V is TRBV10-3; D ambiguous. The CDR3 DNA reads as TGTGCCATCAGCCGCGAGGCCAATGAGCAGTTCTTC. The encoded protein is CAISREANEQFF.